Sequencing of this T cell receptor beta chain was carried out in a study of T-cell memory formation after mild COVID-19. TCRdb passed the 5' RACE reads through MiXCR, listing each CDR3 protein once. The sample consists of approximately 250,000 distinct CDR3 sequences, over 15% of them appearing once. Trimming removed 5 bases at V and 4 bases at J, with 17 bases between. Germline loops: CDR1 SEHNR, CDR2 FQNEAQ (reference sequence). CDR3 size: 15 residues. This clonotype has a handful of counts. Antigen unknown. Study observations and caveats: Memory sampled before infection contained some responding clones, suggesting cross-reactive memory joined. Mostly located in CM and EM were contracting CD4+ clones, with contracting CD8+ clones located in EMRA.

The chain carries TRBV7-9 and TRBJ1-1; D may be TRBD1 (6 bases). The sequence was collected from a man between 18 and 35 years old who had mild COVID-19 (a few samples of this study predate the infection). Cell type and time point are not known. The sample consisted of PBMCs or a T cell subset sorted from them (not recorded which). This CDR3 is CASSPMGGLVTEAFF. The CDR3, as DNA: TGTGCCAGCAGCCCCATGGGGGGCTTGGTCACTGAAGCTTTCTTT.